Following are 20 T cell receptor beta chains from one sample sequenced in a study of T cell responses to AZD1222 COVID-19 vaccine. Here immunoSEQ multiplex PCR was the method, and the copy in TCRdb shows in-frame clones only, minus some. The sample consists of approximately 140,000 clones, more than 85% of them appearing once. Sequences were derived from peripheral blood, sampled 28 days after the second AZD1222 dose. These TCRs come from an adult who received the AZD1222 COVID-19 vaccine.

This chain connects TRBV6-5 to TRBJ1-2; D remains ambiguous. The CDR3 is made up of 14 amino acids. CDR1 MNHEY and CDR2 SVGAGI come from the germline V gene. V was clipped by 0 bases and J by 8 bases, with 13 bases between them. As DNA, the CDR3 is TGTGCCAGCAGTTACTCGACCGCCTTTGGGGGCTACACCTTC. Translated, it gives CASSYSTAFGGYTF.

V gene TRBV10-3 combines with J gene TRBJ1-4; 9 bases align to TRBD1. The CDR3 covers 16 residues. The V gene's germline CDR1 is ENHRY and CDR2 SYGVKD. Germline trimming cut 5 bases from V and 3 bases from J; bases unmatched to any gene: 7. In nucleotides, the CDR3 is TGTGCCATCAGTCAACAGGGGGCTGGTGCTAATGAAAAACTGTTTTTT. Translation gives CAISQQGAGANEKLFF.

CDR3 bases: TGTGCCAGCAGCCACGGACAGGGAGTCACTGAAGCTTTCTTT. Its translation: CASSHGQGVTEAFF. V and J are TRBV9 and TRBJ1-1; 8 bases map to TRBD1. The germline CDR1 and CDR2 sequences are SGDLS and YYNGEE. After removal of 4 bases from V and 4 bases from J, the junction contained 6 bases not matched to a gene. CDR3 length: 14 amino acids.

The chain couples TRBV28 to TRBJ1-2; perhaps TRBD1 as D (6 bases). Germline CDR1 reads MDHEN; CDR2 reads SYDVKM. The V end lost 4 bases, the J end lost 4 bases, and 13 bases lay between the germline ends. The CDR3 has 14 amino acids. The CDR3 DNA sequence: TGTGCCAGCAGTTACCCGACAGGAATCTATGGCTACACCTTC. This encodes CASSYPTGIYGYTF.

This sequence joins TRBV19 and TRBJ2-7; TRBD2 might be the D (6 bases). Germline V lookup: CDR1 LNHDA, CDR2 SQIVND (reference sequence). V dropped 4 bases and J dropped 3 bases, with 10 bases sitting between them. The CDR3 has 13 amino acids. This chain's CDR3 is CASSKGLGYEQYF. As DNA, the CDR3 is TGTGCCAGTAGTAAGGGACTTGGCTACGAGCAGTACTTC.

The chain employs TRBV27 and TRBJ1-2; weak D call: TRBD1 (5 bases). The CDR3 is 15 amino acids. Looked up from germline, CDR1 is MNHEY and CDR2 is SMNVEV (reference sequence). Trimming took off 0 bases at V and 8 bases at J, with 16 bases between the two ends. CDR3 sequence reads: CASSLSVGTGRGYTF. CDR3 DNA sequence: TGTGCCAGCAGTTTATCTGTCGGAACAGGAAGGGGCTACACCTTC.

This chain uses TRBV4-3 with TRBJ1-4; 10 bases match TRBD1. The junction had 1 base not matched to a gene; V was cut back by 4 bases and J by 5 bases. Germline CDR1 is LGHNA and CDR2 is YSLEER. This CDR3 has 14 amino acids. CDR3 amino acids: CASSPGQGNEKLFF. The CDR3 bases are TGCGCCAGCAGCCCGGGACAGGGGAATGAAAAACTGTTTTTT.

V and J are TRBV6-1 and TRBJ1-2; tentative D call: TRBD1 (5 bases). The CDR3 totals 19 residues. The V gene lost 4 bases and the J gene lost 1 base, with 25 bases spanning the gap. Per germline, CDR1 MNHNS and CDR2 SASEGT. CDR3 coding DNA: TGTGCCAGCAGTGGTCAAACCGTGGACACAAAGGACCTTAACTATGGCTACACCTTC. Its translation is CASSGQTVDTKDLNYGYTF.

V usage is TRBV9 and J usage is TRBJ1-2, with 7 bases aligning to TRBD1. The germline CDR1 and CDR2 sequences are SGDLS and YYNGEE. There are 13 residues in the CDR3. V was pared by 4 bases and J by 7 bases, with 7 bases of the junction left unmatched. The CDR3 loop is CASSPDRDSGYTF. The CDR3, as DNA: TGTGCCAGCAGCCCCGACAGGGATAGTGGCTACACCTTC.

This clone was seen just once. The rearrangement joins TRBV7-6 to TRBJ2-7; 10 bases map to TRBD2. Trimming removed 7 bases from V and 3 bases from J; junction bases left unmatched: 9. Germline V lookup: CDR1 SGHVS, CDR2 FNYEAQ. CDR3 size: 15 residues. CDR3 protein: CASTEEAGGLYEQYF. The DNA for the CDR3 is TGTGCCAGCACAGAAGAAGCGGGAGGGCTCTACGAGCAGTACTTC.

This clone was seen just once. The chain uses TRBV9 and TRBJ1-2; D ambiguous. Trimming left V 10 bases short and J 8 bases short, with 18 bases between. CDR1 is SGDLS, CDR2 YYNGEE, per germline. The CDR3 runs to 12 residues. DNA for the CDR3: TGTGCCGTTTTCCTGGATCATAAGGGCTACACCTTC. Its translation is CAVFLDHKGYTF.

The chain has TRBV27 and TRBJ2-1; D gene unclear. CDR3 size: 14 residues. CDR1 is MNHEY and CDR2 is SMNVEV in the germline V gene (reference sequence). V was clipped by 2 bases and J by 5 bases, with 10 bases between them. The CDR3 coding sequence is TGTGCCAGCAGTTTAGTCTACCGGGACAATGAGCAGTTCTTC. This translates into CASSLVYRDNEQFF.

The genes are TRBV7-2 and TRBJ2-7; D uncertain. In germline, CDR1 is SGHTA, CDR2 FQGNSA. The CDR3 has 14 residues. Trimming left V 1 base short and J 3 bases short, with 10 bases between. The CDR3 loop reads CASSLGVRVYEQYF. CDR3 DNA sequence: TGTGCCAGCAGCTTAGGAGTTCGGGTCTACGAGCAGTACTTC.

The chain employs TRBV27 and TRBJ2-7, with D tentatively TRBD1 or TRBD2 (6 bases each). CDR1 is MNHEY and CDR2 is SMNVEV in the germline V gene (reference sequence). The CDR3 loop spans 14 amino acids. The germline V and J ends were trimmed by 5 bases and 1 base, with 12 bases remaining between them. CDR3 residues: CASSPWGASYEQYF. As DNA, the CDR3 is TGTGCCAGCAGTCCCTGGGGGGCTTCCTACGAGCAGTACTTC.

This sequence joins TRBV5-1 and TRBJ2-7; 10 bases map to TRBD2. The germline CDR1 and CDR2 sequences are SGHRS and YFSETQ. This CDR3 is built from 15 residues. Losses at the gene ends were 5 bases for V and 4 bases for J; bases not matched to a gene: 9. In DNA, the CDR3 is TGCGCCAGCAGTGGGACTCTAGCGGGAGTGTACGAGCAGTACTTC. It codes for CASSGTLAGVYEQYF.

Details on this clone: This sample also contains other DNA sequences that code for the same CDR3. The J gene is TRBJ2-7, the V gene TRBV6-2 or TRBV6-3; D possibly uses TRBD1 or TRBD2 (5 bases each). This CDR3 contains 16 residues. V was trimmed by 2 bases and J by 2 bases, leaving 16 bases between them. Germline values: CDR1 MNHEY, CDR2 SVGEGT. The CDR3 reads CASSYLPGTATYEQYF. In DNA, the CDR3 is TGTGCCAGCAGTTACCTGCCAGGGACGGCTACCTACGAGCAGTACTTC.

The chain recombines TRBV28 with TRBJ1-5; the D gene is possibly TRBD1 (6 bases). V was cut by 2 bases and J by 7 bases, with 12 bases left in between. The CDR3 extends over 14 amino acids. Germline CDR1 reads MDHEN; CDR2 reads SYDVKM. CDR3 amino acids: CASSLVGAGQPQHF. CDR3 coding DNA: TGTGCCAGCAGTTTAGTGGGGGCAGGGCAGCCCCAGCATTTT.

The chain recombines TRBV2 with TRBJ2-6; D is perhaps TRBD2 (5 bases). This CDR3 contains 16 residues. Trimming took off 7 bases at V and 0 bases at J, with 13 bases between the two ends. Germline CDR1 is SNHLY and CDR2 is FYNNEI. CDR3 in DNA: TGTGCCAGCAAGGTTCAGACTAACTCTGGGGCCAACGTCCTGACTTTC. Translating it yields CASKVQTNSGANVLTF.

This chain joins TRBV19 and TRBJ1-1; D is undetermined. Trimming removed 4 bases at V and 0 bases at J, with 6 bases between. CDR3 size: 13 residues. The V gene's germline CDR1 is LNHDA and CDR2 SQIVND (reference sequence). The CDR3: CASSRVVNTEAFF. CDR3 nucleotide sequence: TGTGCCAGTAGTAGGGTCGTGAACACTGAAGCTTTCTTT.

V and J are TRBV7-8 and TRBJ2-1, with 7 positions matching TRBD2. Germline CDR1 and CDR2: SGHVS and FQNEAQ. V gave up 7 bases and J gave up 12 bases; unmatched junction bases: 9. The length of the CDR3 is 12 residues. For the CDR3, the DNA is TGTGCCAGCACCGGACGAGCGGGACCGCAGTTCTTC. Encoded protein: CASTGRAGPQFF.